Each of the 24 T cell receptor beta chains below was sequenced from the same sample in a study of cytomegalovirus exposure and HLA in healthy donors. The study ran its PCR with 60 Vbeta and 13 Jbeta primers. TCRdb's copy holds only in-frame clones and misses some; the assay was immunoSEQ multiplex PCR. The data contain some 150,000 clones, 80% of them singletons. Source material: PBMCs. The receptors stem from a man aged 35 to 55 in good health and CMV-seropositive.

In nucleotides, the CDR3 is TGTGCCAGCAGCTTAAGTGGCGGGAATGAGCAGTTCTTC. It is translated as CASSLSGGNEQFF. The chain is built from TRBV7-3 and TRBJ2-1; possible D gene TRBD2, 5 bases. The V end was cut by 1 base, the J end by 7 bases, with 8 bases between. This CDR3 region has 13 residues. The germline gives CDR1 SGHTA, CDR2 FQGTGA.

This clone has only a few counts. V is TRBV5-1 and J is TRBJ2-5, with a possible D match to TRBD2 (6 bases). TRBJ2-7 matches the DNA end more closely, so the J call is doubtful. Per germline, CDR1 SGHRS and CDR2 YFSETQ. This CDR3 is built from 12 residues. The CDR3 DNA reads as TGCGCCAGCAGCCCGGACTACTACGAGCAGTACTTC. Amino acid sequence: CASSPDYYEQYF.

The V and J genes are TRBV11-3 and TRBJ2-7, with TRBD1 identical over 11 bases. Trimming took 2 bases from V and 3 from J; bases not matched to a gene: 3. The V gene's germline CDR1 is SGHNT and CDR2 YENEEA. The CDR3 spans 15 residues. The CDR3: CASSLPGTGGYEQYF. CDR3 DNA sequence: TGTGCCAGCAGCTTACCCGGGACAGGGGGCTACGAGCAGTACTTC.

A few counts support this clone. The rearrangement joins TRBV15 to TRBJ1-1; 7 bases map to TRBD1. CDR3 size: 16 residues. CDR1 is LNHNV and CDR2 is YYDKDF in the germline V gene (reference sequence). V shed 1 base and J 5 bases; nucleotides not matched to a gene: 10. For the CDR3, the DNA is TGTGCCACCAGCAGAGCTAAGGGGGCAGGTAATACTGAAGCTTTCTTT. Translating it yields CATSRAKGAGNTEAFF.

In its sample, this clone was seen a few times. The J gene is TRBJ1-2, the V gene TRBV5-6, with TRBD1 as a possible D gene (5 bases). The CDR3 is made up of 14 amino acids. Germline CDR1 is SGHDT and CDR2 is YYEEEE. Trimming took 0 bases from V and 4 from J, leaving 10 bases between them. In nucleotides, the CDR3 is TGTGCCAGCAGCTTGGTCGACAGTTTCTATGGCTACACCTTC. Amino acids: CASSLVDSFYGYTF.

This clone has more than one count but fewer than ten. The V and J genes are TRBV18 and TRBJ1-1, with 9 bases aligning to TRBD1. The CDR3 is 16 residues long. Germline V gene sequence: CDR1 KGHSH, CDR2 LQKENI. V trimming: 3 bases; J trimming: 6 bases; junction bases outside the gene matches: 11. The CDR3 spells CASSPYRDRAGSEAFF. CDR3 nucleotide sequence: TGTGCCAGCTCACCGTACCGGGACAGGGCAGGGTCTGAAGCTTTCTTT.

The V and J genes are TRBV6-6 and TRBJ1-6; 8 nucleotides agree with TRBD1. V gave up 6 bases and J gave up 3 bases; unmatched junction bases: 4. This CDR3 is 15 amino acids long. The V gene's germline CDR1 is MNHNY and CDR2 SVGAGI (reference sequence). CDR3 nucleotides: TGTGCCAGCAGAATCGGACAGGGCTATAATTCACCCCTCCACTTT. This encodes CASRIGQGYNSPLHF.

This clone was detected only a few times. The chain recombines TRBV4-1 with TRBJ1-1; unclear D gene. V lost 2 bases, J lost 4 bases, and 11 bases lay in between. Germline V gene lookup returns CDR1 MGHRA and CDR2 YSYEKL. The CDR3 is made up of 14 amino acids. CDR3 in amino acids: CASSQNLESTEAFF. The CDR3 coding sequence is TGCGCCAGCAGCCAAAACCTGGAGAGCACTGAAGCTTTCTTT.

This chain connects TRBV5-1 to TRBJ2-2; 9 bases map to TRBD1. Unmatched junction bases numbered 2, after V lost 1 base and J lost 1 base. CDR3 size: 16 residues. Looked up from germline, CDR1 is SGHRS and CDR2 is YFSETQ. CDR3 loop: CASSLLGQGNTGELFF. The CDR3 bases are TGCGCCAGCAGCTTGCTGGGACAGGGGAACACCGGGGAGCTGTTTTTT.

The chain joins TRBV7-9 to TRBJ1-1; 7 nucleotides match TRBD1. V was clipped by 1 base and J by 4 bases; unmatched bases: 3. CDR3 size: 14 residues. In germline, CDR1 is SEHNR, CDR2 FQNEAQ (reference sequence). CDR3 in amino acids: CASSLVSGGTEAFF. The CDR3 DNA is TGTGCCAGCAGCTTAGTATCAGGGGGCACTGAAGCTTTCTTT.

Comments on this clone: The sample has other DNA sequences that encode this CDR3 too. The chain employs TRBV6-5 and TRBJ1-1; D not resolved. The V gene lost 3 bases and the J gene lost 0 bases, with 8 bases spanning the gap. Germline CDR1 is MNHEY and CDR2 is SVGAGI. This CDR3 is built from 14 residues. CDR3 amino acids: CASSYSRVNTEAFF. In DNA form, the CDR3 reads TGTGCCAGCAGTTATTCAAGAGTGAACACTGAAGCTTTCTTT.

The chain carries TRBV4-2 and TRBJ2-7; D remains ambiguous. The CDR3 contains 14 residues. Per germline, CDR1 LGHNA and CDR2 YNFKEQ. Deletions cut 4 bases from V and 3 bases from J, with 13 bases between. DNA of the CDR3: TGTGCCAGCAGCCTGTCTGACTTGCGCTACGAGCAGTACTTC. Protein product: CASSLSDLRYEQYF.

CDR3 in amino acids: CASSSAGSSSYNSPLHF. CDR3 DNA sequence: TGTGCCAGCAGTAGTGCAGGGTCAAGCTCCTATAATTCACCCCTCCACTTT. The chain carries TRBV27 and TRBJ1-6, with D possibly TRBD1 on 5 matching bases. The length of the CDR3 is 17 residues. V was trimmed by 5 bases and J by 0 bases, leaving 14 bases between them. Germline CDR1 reads MNHEY; CDR2 reads SMNVEV (reference sequence).

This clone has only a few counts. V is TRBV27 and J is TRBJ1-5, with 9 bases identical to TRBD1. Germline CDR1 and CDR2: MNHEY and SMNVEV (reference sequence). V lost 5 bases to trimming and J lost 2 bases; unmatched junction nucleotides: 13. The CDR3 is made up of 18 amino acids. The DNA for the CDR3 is TGTGCCAGCAGTAAGGTCCCGGGACAGGGTAGGGGCAATCAGCCCCAGCATTTT. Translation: CASSKVPGQGRGNQPQHF.

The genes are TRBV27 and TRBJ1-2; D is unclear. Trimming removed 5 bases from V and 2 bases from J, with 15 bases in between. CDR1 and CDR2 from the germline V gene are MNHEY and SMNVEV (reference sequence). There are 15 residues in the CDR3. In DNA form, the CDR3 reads TGTGCCAGCAGTAAATATTGGACGGGGAACTATGGCTACACCTTC. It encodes CASSKYWTGNYGYTF.

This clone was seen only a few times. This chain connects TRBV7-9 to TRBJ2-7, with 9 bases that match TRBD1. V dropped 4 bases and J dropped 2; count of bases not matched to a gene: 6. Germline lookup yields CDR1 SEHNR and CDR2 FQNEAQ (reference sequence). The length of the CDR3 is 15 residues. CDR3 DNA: TGTGCCAGCAGCTCGGGACAGGGTGAGACCTACGAGCAGTACTTC. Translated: CASSSGQGETYEQYF.

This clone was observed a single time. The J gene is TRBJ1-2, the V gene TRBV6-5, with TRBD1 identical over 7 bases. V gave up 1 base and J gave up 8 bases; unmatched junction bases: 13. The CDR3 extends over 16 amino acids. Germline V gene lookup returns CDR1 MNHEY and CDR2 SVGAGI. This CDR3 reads CASSYYRDSLDWGYTF. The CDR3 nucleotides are TGTGCCAGCAGTTACTATCGGGACAGCCTAGATTGGGGCTACACCTTC.

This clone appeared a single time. The CDR3 reads CASSEPGHPTPSTDTQYF. The CDR3 region has the DNA TGTGCCAGCAGTGAACCGGGACATCCAACGCCTAGCACAGATACGCAGTATTTT. The chain employs TRBV27 and TRBJ2-3; possibly TRBD1 for D (6 bases). Trimming stripped 5 bases from V and 0 bases from J, with 21 bases between. Germline V gene lookup returns CDR1 MNHEY and CDR2 SMNVEV (reference sequence). The CDR3 runs 18 residues.

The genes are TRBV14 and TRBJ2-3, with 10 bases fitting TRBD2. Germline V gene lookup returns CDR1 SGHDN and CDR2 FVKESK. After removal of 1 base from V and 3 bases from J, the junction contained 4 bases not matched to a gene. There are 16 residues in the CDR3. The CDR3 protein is CASSQVSGGPTDTQYF. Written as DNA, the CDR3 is TGTGCCAGCAGCCAAGTTAGCGGGGGGCCTACAGATACGCAGTATTTT.

CDR3: CASSEDRMNSPLHF. CDR3 nucleotides: TGTGCCAGCAGCGAAGACAGGATGAATTCACCCCTCCACTTT. This rearrangement joins TRBV27 to TRBJ1-6; maybe TRBD1 (6 bases). Germline-derived CDR1 and CDR2 are MNHEY and SMNVEV (reference sequence). The CDR3 consists of 14 residues. V lost 6 bases and J 7 bases, leaving 13 bases between the germline ends.

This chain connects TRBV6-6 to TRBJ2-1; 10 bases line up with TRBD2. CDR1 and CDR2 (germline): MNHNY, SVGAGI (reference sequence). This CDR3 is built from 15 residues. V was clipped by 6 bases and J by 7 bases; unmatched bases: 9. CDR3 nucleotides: TGTGCCAGCAGCCCCACTAGCGGGGTTGTGAATGAGCAGTTCTTC. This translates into CASSPTSGVVNEQFF.

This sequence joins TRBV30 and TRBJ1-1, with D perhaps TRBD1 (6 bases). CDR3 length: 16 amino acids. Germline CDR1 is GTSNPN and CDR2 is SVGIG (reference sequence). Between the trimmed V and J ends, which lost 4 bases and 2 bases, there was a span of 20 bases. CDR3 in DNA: TGTGCCTGGATTGGCATTGGGCAGGGGTCCAACACTGAAGCTTTCTTT. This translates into CAWIGIGQGSNTEAFF. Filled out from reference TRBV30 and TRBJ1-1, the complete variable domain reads SQTIHQWPATLVQPVGSPLSLECTVEGTSNPNLYWYRQAAGRGLQLLFYSVGIGQISSEVPQNLSASRPQDRQFILSSKKLLLSDSGFYLCAWIGIGQGSNTEAFFGQGTRLTVV.

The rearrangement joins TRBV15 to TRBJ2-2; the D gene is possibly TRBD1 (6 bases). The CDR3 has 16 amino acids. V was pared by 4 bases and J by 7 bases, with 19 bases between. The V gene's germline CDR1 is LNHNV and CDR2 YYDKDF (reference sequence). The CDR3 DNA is TGTGCCACCAGCATACAGGGATGGGTCCCATTCGGGGAGCTGTTTTTT. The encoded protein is CATSIQGWVPFGELFF.

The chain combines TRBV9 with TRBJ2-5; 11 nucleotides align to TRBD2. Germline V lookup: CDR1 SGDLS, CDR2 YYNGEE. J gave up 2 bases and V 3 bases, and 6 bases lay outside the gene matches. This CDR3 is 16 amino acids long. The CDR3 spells CASSERLAGLQETQYF. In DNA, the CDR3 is TGTGCCAGCAGCGAACGACTAGCGGGGTTACAAGAGACCCAGTACTTC.